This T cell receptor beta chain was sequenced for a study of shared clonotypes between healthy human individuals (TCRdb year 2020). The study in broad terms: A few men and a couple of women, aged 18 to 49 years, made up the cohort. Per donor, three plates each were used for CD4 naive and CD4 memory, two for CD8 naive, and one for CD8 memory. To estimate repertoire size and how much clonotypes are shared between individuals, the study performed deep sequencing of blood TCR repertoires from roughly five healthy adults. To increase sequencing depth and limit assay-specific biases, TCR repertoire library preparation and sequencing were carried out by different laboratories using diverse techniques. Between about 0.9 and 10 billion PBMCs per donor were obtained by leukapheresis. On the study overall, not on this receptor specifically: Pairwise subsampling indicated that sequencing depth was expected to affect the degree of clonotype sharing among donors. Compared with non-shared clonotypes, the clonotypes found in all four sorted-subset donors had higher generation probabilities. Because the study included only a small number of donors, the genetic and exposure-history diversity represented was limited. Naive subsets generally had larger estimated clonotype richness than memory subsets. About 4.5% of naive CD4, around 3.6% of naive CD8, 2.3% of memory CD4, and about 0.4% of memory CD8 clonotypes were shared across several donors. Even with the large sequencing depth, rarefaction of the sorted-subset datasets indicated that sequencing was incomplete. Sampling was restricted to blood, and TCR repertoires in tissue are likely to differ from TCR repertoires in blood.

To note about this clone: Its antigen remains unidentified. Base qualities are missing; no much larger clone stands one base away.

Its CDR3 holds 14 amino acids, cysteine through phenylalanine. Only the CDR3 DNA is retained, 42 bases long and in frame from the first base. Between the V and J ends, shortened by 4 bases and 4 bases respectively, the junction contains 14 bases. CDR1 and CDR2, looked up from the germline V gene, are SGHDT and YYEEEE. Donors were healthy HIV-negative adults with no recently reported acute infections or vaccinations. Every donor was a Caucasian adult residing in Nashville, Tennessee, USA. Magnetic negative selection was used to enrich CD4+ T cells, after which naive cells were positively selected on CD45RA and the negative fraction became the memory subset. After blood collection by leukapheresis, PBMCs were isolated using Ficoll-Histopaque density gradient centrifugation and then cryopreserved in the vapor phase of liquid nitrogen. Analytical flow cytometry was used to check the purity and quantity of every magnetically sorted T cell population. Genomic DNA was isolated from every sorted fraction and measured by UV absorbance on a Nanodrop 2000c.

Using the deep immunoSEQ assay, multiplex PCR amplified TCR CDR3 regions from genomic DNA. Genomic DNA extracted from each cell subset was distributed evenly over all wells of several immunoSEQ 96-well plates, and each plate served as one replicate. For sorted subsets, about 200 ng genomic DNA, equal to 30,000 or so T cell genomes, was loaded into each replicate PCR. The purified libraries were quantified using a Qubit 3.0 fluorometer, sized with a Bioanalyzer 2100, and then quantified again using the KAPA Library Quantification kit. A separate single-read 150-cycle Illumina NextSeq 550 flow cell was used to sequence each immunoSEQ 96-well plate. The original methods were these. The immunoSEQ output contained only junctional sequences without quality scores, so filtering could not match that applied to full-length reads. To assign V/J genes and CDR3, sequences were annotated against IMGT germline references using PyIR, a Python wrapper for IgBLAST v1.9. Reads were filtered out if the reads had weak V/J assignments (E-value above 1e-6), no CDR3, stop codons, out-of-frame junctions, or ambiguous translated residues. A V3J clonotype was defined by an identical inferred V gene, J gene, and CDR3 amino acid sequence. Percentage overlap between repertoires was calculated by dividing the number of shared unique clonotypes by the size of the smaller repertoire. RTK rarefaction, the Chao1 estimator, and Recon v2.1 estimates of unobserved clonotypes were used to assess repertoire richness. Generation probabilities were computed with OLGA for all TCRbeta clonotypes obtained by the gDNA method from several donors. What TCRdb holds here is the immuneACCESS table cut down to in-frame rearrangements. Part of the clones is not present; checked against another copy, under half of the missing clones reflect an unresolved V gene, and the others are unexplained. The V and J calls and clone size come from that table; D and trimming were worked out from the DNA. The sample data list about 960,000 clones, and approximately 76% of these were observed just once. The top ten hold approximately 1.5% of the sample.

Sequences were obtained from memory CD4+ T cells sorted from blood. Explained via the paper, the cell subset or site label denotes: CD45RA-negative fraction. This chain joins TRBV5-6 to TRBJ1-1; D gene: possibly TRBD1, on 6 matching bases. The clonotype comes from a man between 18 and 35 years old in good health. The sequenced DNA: TGTGCCAGCAGCGGATACAGGGCGAGCACTGAAGCTTTCTTT. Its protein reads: CASSGYRASTEAFF. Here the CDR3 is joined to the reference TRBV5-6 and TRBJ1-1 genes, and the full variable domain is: DAGVTQSPTHLIKTRGQQVTLRCSPKSGHDTVSWYQQALGQGPQFIFQYYEEEERQRGNFPDRFSGHQFPNYSSELNVNALLLGDSALYLCASSGYRASTEAFFGQGTRLTVV.